Listed below are T cell receptor beta chains from one sample, sequenced in a study of T cell changes during pregnancy in multiple sclerosis. Clones were read by immunoSEQ multiplex PCR, and TCRdb kept only the in-frame ones, dropping some. The sample yields approximately 51,000 clones, around 94% seen once. The source was CD4+ T cells from peripheral blood mononuclear cells, collected in the second trimester of pregnancy. These receptors were taken from a female donor with multiple sclerosis, enrolled in a pregnancy study. Both conserved end residues are part of each CDR3. The D gene is left open where the match is weak. Clone size appears in some rows only: once, few, many, or a class for an expanded clone.

j_call,d_call,v_call,clone_size,cdr3_aa,cdr3_nt
TRBJ2-7,.,TRBV6-1,once,CASSKLLSSYEQYF,TGTGCCAGCAGTAAACTCCTGAGCTCCTACGAGCAGTACTTC
TRBJ2-3,TRBD2,TRBV6-1,.,CASRSRGGSDTQYF,TGTGCCAGCAGGTCGCGGGGGGGATCAGATACGCAGTATTTT
TRBJ2-7,TRBD1,TRBV2,.,CASSGGQGVTYEQYF,TGTGCCAGCAGCGGGGGACAGGGGGTTACCTACGAGCAGTACTTC
TRBJ2-3,TRBD2,TRBV4-2,.,CASSQDSGTSGGAGTQYF,TGTGCCAGCAGCCAAGATTCGGGGACTAGCGGGGGGGCGGGTACGCAGTATTTT
TRBJ2-2,TRBD1,TRBV4-3,.,CASSQDLGQGRELFF,TGCGCCAGCAGCCAAGATTTGGGACAGGGAAGGGAGCTGTTTTTT
TRBJ1-2,.,TRBV30,.,CAWKGPGGGEKNYGYTF,TGTGCCTGGAAAGGTCCCGGAGGAGGGGAGAAAAACTATGGCTACACCTTC
TRBJ1-1,.,TRBV6-5,.,CASSYSRYENTEAFF,TGTGCCAGCAGTTACTCGAGATACGAGAACACTGAAGCTTTCTTT
TRBJ2-7,TRBD1,TRBV6-5,.,CASRRQGAPYEQYF,TGTGCCAGCAGGCGTCAGGGGGCCCCCTACGAGCAGTACTTC
TRBJ1-4,.,TRBV10-2,few,CASSGPLGGGNEKLFF,TGCGCCAGCAGTGGCCCTCTGGGCGGGGGTAATGAAAAACTGTTTTTT
TRBJ1-1,TRBD1,TRBV19,once,CASSRDRGTEAFF,TGTGCCAGTAGTCGGGACAGGGGGACTGAAGCTTTCTTT
TRBJ2-7,.,TRBV11-2,few,CASSFPLGRLTYEQYF,TGTGCCAGCAGCTTCCCCCTGGGGCGCCTTACCTACGAGCAGTACTTC
TRBJ1-2,.,TRBV7-2,.,CASSQPGEGGYTF,TGTGCCAGCAGCCAGCCAGGGGAAGGTGGCTACACCTTC
TRBJ1-1,.,TRBV20-1,few,CSARYKIEAFF,TGCAGTGCTAGGTACAAGATTGAAGCTTTCTTT
TRBJ2-3,.,TRBV7-2,.,CASSLERGVWTDTQYF,TGTGCCAGCAGCTTAGAACGGGGTGTGTGGACAGATACGCAGTATTTT
TRBJ2-3,TRBD2,TRBV10-3,.,CAIRGTSGGTDTQYF,TGTGCCATCAGAGGGACTAGCGGGGGCACAGATACGCAGTATTTT
TRBJ2-7,.,TRBV7-2,.,CASSPRRGRAYEQYF,TGTGCCAGCAGCCCTAGGCGGGGGCGAGCCTACGAGCAGTACTTC
TRBJ2-6,.,TRBV18,.,CASSPLNTGSRTLGANVLTF,TGTGCCAGCTCACCACTTAATACAGGGAGTCGGACACTCGGGGCCAACGTCCTGACTTTC
TRBJ2-1,.,TRBV11-3,.,CASSLGRGSNEQFF,TGTGCCAGCAGCTTAGGCAGGGGTTCCAATGAGCAGTTCTTC
TRBJ2-7,.,TRBV7-2,.,CASSLRGTEQYF,TGTGCCAGCAGCTTAAGGGGTACCGAGCAGTACTTC
TRBJ1-2,.,TRBV10-3,.,CAISGANLDGYTF,TGTGCCATCAGTGGGGCCAACTTAGATGGCTACACCTTC
TRBJ1-4,TRBD1,TRBV2,.,CASSGEPGQGPNEKLFF,TGTGCCAGCAGTGGAGAGCCGGGACAGGGGCCTAATGAAAAACTGTTTTTT
TRBJ2-3,TRBD2,TRBV11-3,.,CASSRGTRFTDTQYF,TGTGCCAGCAGCCGCGGGACTAGGTTCACAGATACGCAGTATTTT
TRBJ2-5,.,TRBV15,.,CATSRPRGGNRETQYF,TGTGCCACCAGCAGGCCTAGGGGGGGGAATAGAGAGACCCAGTACTTC
TRBJ1-2,.,TRBV6-5,.,CASSYGLGAEYGYTF,TGTGCCAGCAGTTACGGGTTGGGGGCGGAATATGGCTACACCTTC
TRBJ1-1,TRBD1,TRBV5-4,.,CASSLAGRGRTEAFF,TGTGCCAGCAGCTTGGCCGGCAGGGGGAGGACTGAAGCTTTCTTT
TRBJ1-4,TRBD1,TRBV7-6,.,CASSLAGTEYEKLFF,TGTGCCAGCAGCTTAGCGGGGACAGAATATGAAAAACTGTTTTTT
TRBJ1-1,TRBD1,TRBV4-3,.,CASSQVRGRRTGQNTEAFF,TGCGCCAGCAGCCAAGTCAGGGGGAGGCGGACAGGGCAGAACACTGAAGCTTTCTTT
TRBJ2-7,TRBD2,TRBV7-2,.,CASSLGSGGTYEQYF,TGTGCCAGCAGCTTAGGCAGCGGGGGGACCTACGAGCAGTACTTC
TRBJ2-7,.,TRBV11-2,.,CASSLEAARSHEQYF,TGTGCCAGCAGCTTAGAGGCGGCACGGAGTCACGAGCAGTACTTC
TRBJ2-4,TRBD2,TRBV4-3,.,CASSQERLAGGAQGIQYF,TGCGCCAGCAGCCAAGAACGACTAGCGGGGGGGGCTCAGGGCATTCAGTACTTC